These 25 T cell receptor beta chains originate from one sample sequenced in a study of beta chain features in type 1 diabetes. Study conclusions and caveats: Type 1 diabetes patients had TCRB CDR3s that were shorter (moderately but significantly so) in all four CD4+ subsets.

All of the isolated RNA was reverse transcribed, so expressed TCRB transcripts were sequenced. The protocol was immunoSEQ multiplex PCR, while the TCRdb copy is restricted to in-frame clones and leaves out a portion. The repertoire holds approximately 600,000 clones, with 9.5% to 15% as singletons. No antigen has been assigned to these receptors. Source material: naive CD4+ T cells from blood. The source of these receptors is a man between 25 and 39 years old with type 1 diabetes.

The V and J genes are TRBV28 and TRBJ2-7; D is uncertain. Trimming pared 6 bases from V and 5 bases from J, leaving 8 bases between. The CDR3 runs to 11 residues. Germline CDR1 and CDR2: MDHEN and SYDVKM. CDR3 coding DNA: TGTGCCAGCAGCTCTCGAGACGAGCAGTACTTC. Translated: CASSSRDEQYF.

The chain carries TRBV27 and TRBJ2-1; no clear D gene. V lost 6 bases, J lost 0 bases, and 12 bases lay in between. This CDR3 is 15 amino acids long. Per germline, CDR1 MNHEY and CDR2 SMNVEV (reference sequence). The CDR3 coding sequence is TGTGCCAGCAGCGAGACTTGGAGCTCCTACAATGAGCAGTTCTTC. Its protein product is CASSETWSSYNEQFF.

This chain connects TRBV7-9 to TRBJ2-3; 8 bases are a match to TRBD1. Germline V gives CDR1 SEHNR, CDR2 FQNEAQ (reference sequence). The ends lost 5 bases at V and 2 bases at J; junction bases unmatched: 12. The CDR3 covers 17 residues. The CDR3 protein is CASSDRTGRDNTDTQYF. CDR3 coding DNA: TGTGCCAGCAGCGACCGGACAGGGAGAGACAACACAGATACGCAGTATTTT. The full variable domain, in which reference TRBV7-9 and TRBJ2-3 provide the parts outside the CDR3, is DTGVSQNPRHKITKRGQNVTFRCDPISEHNRLYWYRQTLGQGPEFLTYFQNEAQLEKSRLLSDRFSAERPKGSFSTLEIQRTEQGDSAMYLCASSDRTGRDNTDTQYFGPGTRLTVL.

The chain links TRBV28 to TRBJ2-7; D is unclear. The germline gives CDR1 MDHEN, CDR2 SYDVKM. This CDR3 has 14 amino acids. The V and J ends lost 7 bases and 6 bases respectively, with 19 bases between them. CDR3 DNA sequence: TGTGCCAGCAATCAACCCGCGACGGCGGCCGAGCAGTACTTC. Translated, it gives CASNQPATAAEQYF. The full variable domain, in which reference TRBV28 and TRBJ2-7 provide the parts outside the CDR3, is DVKVTQSSRYLVKRTGEKVFLECVQDMDHENMFWYRQDPGLGLRLIYFSYDVKMKEKGDIPEGYSVSREKKERFSLILESASTNQTSMYLCASNQPATAAEQYFGPGTRLTVT.

In its sample, this clone was seen a few times. This chain uses TRBV2 with TRBJ1-1; D uncertain. The CDR3 covers 14 residues. Per the germline V gene, CDR1 is SNHLY and CDR2 is FYNNEI. Trimming shortened V by 7 bases and J by 1 base, and 13 bases separated the two germline ends. The CDR3 bases are TGTGCCAGCACCCCGGTAGTGAGGAACACTGAAGCTTTCTTT. Protein: CASTPVVRNTEAFF.

The rearrangement joins TRBV5-4 to TRBJ1-2; D is undetermined. Trimming stripped 4 bases from V and 4 bases from J, with 17 bases between. The CDR3 runs to 15 residues. In germline, CDR1 is SGHNT, CDR2 YYREEE (reference sequence). The CDR3 protein is CASSHKQRHPYGYTF. CDR3 coding DNA: TGTGCCAGCAGCCATAAACAGCGGCACCCCTATGGCTACACCTTC.

The table lists this clone with a few counts. The chain combines TRBV10-3 with TRBJ1-6; D not certain. Per germline, CDR1 ENHRY and CDR2 SYGVKD. Trimming took off 0 bases at V and 6 bases at J, with 3 bases between the two ends. The CDR3 totals 13 residues. CDR3 sequence (DNA): TGTGCCATCAGTGAGTCTAGTAATTCACCCCTCCACTTT. Translating gives CAISESSNSPLHF.

This chain uses TRBV6-6 with TRBJ1-1; 7 bases map to TRBD1. CDR1 and CDR2 from the germline V gene are MNHNY and SVGAGI (reference sequence). This CDR3 is 14 amino acids long. V gave up 5 bases and J gave up 4 bases; unmatched junction bases: 7. The CDR3 DNA reads as TGTGCCAGCAGTCCATCGGGACAGAGCACTGAAGCTTTCTTT. It translates to CASSPSGQSTEAFF.

This clone showed up just a few times. The rearrangement joins TRBV28 to TRBJ2-3; tentatively, D is TRBD1 (6 bases). The CDR3 is 13 residues long. In germline, CDR1 is MDHEN, CDR2 SYDVKM. Trimming removed 5 bases from V and 4 bases from J, with 10 bases in between. The CDR3 bases are TGTGCCAGCAGTAACAGGGTGCCAGATACGCAGTATTTT. It specifies CASSNRVPDTQYF.

This clone was seen a handful of times. The rearrangement uses TRBV4-2 and TRBJ2-1, with TRBD2 matching 8 bases. The germline V gene has CDR1 LGHNA and CDR2 YNFKEQ. The CDR3 has 15 residues. With V trimmed by 0 bases and J by 4 bases, 2 bases remained unmatched. The CDR3 loop reads CASSQEIAGYNEQFF. In nucleotides, the CDR3 is TGTGCCAGCAGCCAAGAAATAGCGGGGTACAATGAGCAGTTCTTC.

The chain joins TRBV29-1 to TRBJ1-1; 8 nucleotides line up with TRBD1. This CDR3 is built from 15 residues. The ends lost 5 bases at V and 0 bases at J; junction bases unmatched: 8. The V gene's germline CDR1 is SQVTM and CDR2 ANQGSEA. CDR3 sequence (DNA): TGCAGCGTTTCCTACAGGGGGATAATGAACACTGAAGCTTTCTTT. Translating gives CSVSYRGIMNTEAFF.

This chain joins TRBV7-9 and TRBJ1-4, with TRBD1 identical over 9 bases. CDR3 length: 19 amino acids. Germline V lookup: CDR1 SEHNR, CDR2 FQNEAQ (reference sequence). V shed 5 bases and J 2 bases; nucleotides not matched to a gene: 15. The CDR3 here is CASSPGQGRTGETNEKLFF. The CDR3 DNA follows: TGTGCCAGCAGCCCCGGACAGGGGCGGACGGGAGAGACTAATGAAAAACTGTTTTTT.

The chain combines TRBV5-6 with TRBJ2-1; 13 positions match TRBD2. Looked up from germline, CDR1 is SGHDT and CDR2 is YYEEEE. The CDR3 is made up of 18 amino acids. J lost 0 bases, V lost 3 bases, and 6 bases had no gene match. CDR3 nucleotides: TGTGCCAGCAGCTCCGGACTAGCGGGGGATAGCTCCTACAATGAGCAGTTCTTC. Translating it yields CASSSGLAGDSSYNEQFF.

This clone was counted only a few times. This CDR3 is also generated by other DNA sequences in the sample. DNA for the CDR3: TGTGCCAGCAGCTTAACCGAGACCCAGTACTTC. It translates to CASSLTETQYF. This sequence joins TRBV7-2 and TRBJ2-5, with D uncertain. The V end lost 2 bases, the J end lost 5 bases, and 3 bases lay between the germline ends. There are 11 residues in the CDR3. From germline, CDR1 is SGHTA and CDR2 FQGNSA.

This clone was observed a few times. V is TRBV4-2 and J is TRBJ2-7, with unresolved D. Deletions cut 5 bases from V and 6 bases from J, with 11 bases between. Germline V CDR1 and CDR2: LGHNA, YNFKEQ. The CDR3 covers 12 residues. CDR3 amino acids: CASSLEFLEQYF. CDR3 coding DNA: TGTGCCAGCAGCTTGGAGTTCCTCGAGCAGTACTTC.

The chain recombines TRBV10-3 with TRBJ2-5, with TRBD2 identical over 7 bases. V gave up 6 bases and J gave up 4 bases; unmatched junction bases: 5. The germline V gene encodes CDR1 ENHRY and CDR2 SYGVKD. CDR3 length: 13 amino acids. The CDR3 here is CAIRSSGVETQYF. The CDR3 DNA reads as TGTGCCATCAGATCGAGCGGGGTAGAGACCCAGTACTTC.

This clone was seen a handful of times. The CDR3 region has the DNA TGTGTATTTAATGAGCAGTTCTTC. Its protein is CVFNEQFF. J is TRBJ2-1 and V is TRBV9; D remains unclear. This CDR3 contains 8 residues. CDR1 is SGDLS and CDR2 is YYNGEE in the germline V gene.

This clone has just a few counts. V is TRBV10-3 and J is TRBJ2-5; tentative D call: TRBD1 (6 bases). CDR1 is ENHRY, CDR2 SYGVKD, per germline. The CDR3 is made up of 15 amino acids. The ends were cut back, 2 bases at V and 1 base at J, with 11 bases in the middle. CDR3 coding DNA: TGTGCCATCAGTGAGCCCGGACAGCCCCAAGAGACCCAGTACTTC. Translation gives CAISEPGQPQETQYF.

This clone was detected a few times. This rearrangement joins TRBV7-2 to TRBJ2-3; weak D call: TRBD1 (5 bases). Germline CDR1 reads SGHTA; CDR2 reads FQGNSA. V lost 5 bases, J lost 5 bases, and 11 bases lay in between. The CDR3 runs 13 residues. The CDR3 region is CASSPRQKDTQYF. Written as DNA, the CDR3 is TGTGCCAGCAGCCCCCGACAGAAAGATACGCAGTATTTT. The entire variable domain, with the rest obtained from reference TRBV7-2 and TRBJ2-3, is as follows: GAGVSQSPSNKVTEKGKDVELRCDPISGHTALYWYRQSLGQGLEFLIYFQGNSAPDKSGLPSDRFSAERTGGSVSTLTIQRTQQEDSAVYLCASSPRQKDTQYFGPGTRLTVL.

This chain links TRBV18 with TRBJ2-5; perhaps D is TRBD1 or TRBD2 (5 bases each). The CDR3 extends over 15 amino acids. Trimming took off 3 bases at V and 5 bases at J, with 16 bases between the two ends. CDR1 KGHSH and CDR2 LQKENI come from the germline V gene. The CDR3 DNA follows: TGTGCCAGCTCACCTCAAAGAGGGGATCGGGAGACCCAGTACTTC. It specifies CASSPQRGDRETQYF.

V gene TRBV19 combines with J gene TRBJ1-2, with 7 bases fitting TRBD1. The CDR3 is 14 amino acids. V gave up 4 bases and J gave up 7 bases; unmatched junction bases: 9. Germline CDR1 LNHDA, CDR2 SQIVND (reference sequence). In DNA form, the CDR3 reads TGTGCCAGTAGTACTGACAGGGTCGTGGGTGGCTACACCTTC. Translating it yields CASSTDRVVGGYTF.

This clone was detected a few times. The chain has TRBV28 and TRBJ2-4; 7 bases line up with TRBD1. With V trimmed by 7 bases and J by 0 bases, 6 bases remained unmatched. CDR3 length: 15 residues. Germline CDR1 and CDR2: MDHEN and SYDVKM. CDR3 coding DNA: TGTGCCAGCACCCTGACAGGGCTAGCCAAAAACATTCAGTACTTC. This translates into CASTLTGLAKNIQYF. The full variable domain, its missing parts supplied by reference TRBV28 and TRBJ2-4, is DVKVTQSSRYLVKRTGEKVFLECVQDMDHENMFWYRQDPGLGLRLIYFSYDVKMKEKGDIPEGYSVSREKKERFSLILESASTNQTSMYLCASTLTGLAKNIQYFGAGTRLSVL.

This clone was seen more than once but under ten times. This chain uses TRBV7-9 with TRBJ1-6, with unresolved D. Germline loops: CDR1 SEHNR, CDR2 FQNEAQ (reference sequence). The CDR3 loop spans 13 amino acids. Trimming took off 1 base at V and 8 bases at J, with 6 bases between the two ends. In nucleotides, the CDR3 is TGTGCCAGCAGCTTAGGTGTGGATTCACCCCTCCACTTT. Amino acids: CASSLGVDSPLHF.

This clone was seen only a few times. The V gene is TRBV19, the J gene TRBJ2-3; D is perhaps TRBD1 or TRBD2 (5 bases each). Germline CDR1 and CDR2: LNHDA and SQIVND (reference sequence). V was clipped by 4 bases and J by 2 bases, with 7 bases between them. This CDR3 contains 13 residues. This chain's CDR3 is CASSRGDTDTQYF. The CDR3 DNA reads TGTGCCAGTAGTAGAGGGGACACAGATACGCAGTATTTT.

The chain carries TRBV28 and TRBJ1-4; possible D gene TRBD1, 5 bases. Germline CDR1 and CDR2: MDHEN and SYDVKM. The CDR3 consists of 14 residues. V was cut by 3 bases and J by 4 bases, with 9 bases left in between. Here the CDR3 reads CASSFGGGNEKLFF. The CDR3 coding sequence is TGTGCCAGCAGTTTCGGGGGAGGTAATGAAAAACTGTTTTTT.